Included here is one T cell receptor (beta chain) sequence, with context. The data were taken from a study of identical twins. Germline CDR1 and CDR2: MNHEY and SVGEGT. Unmatched junction bases numbered 8, after V lost 6 bases and J lost 4 bases. The CDR3 loop spans 17 amino acids. TCRdb re-called the 5' RACE reads through MiXCR, storing one row per CDR3 protein. Seen here are 700,000 or so distinct CDR3 sequences, over 8.5% observed once, and the top ten hold 0.8% to 1%. The same sample was also studied in work on yellow fever vaccine responses in identical twins.

The sequence was obtained from a woman younger than 35 in good health. The sequenced sample was PBMCs. The J gene is TRBJ2-2, the V gene TRBV6-2 or TRBV6-3; 13 positions agree with TRBD2. Here the CDR3 DNA reads TGTGCCAGCAGAAGTCTTAGGACTAGCGGGAGCACCGGGGAGCTGTTTTTT. Its protein product is CASRSLRTSGSTGELFF.